What follows describes a single TCR beta chain. Its antigen specificity is not known. No base quality values were provided; no much bigger clone lies one nucleotide off. Donors formed part of the validation cohort, which comprised fewer than 150 subjects and was distinct from the first cohort of 690 or so subjects. This sample is drawn from a study of cytomegalovirus exposure and HLA in healthy donors (dated by TCRdb to about 2017). Concerning the study at large: According to a later analysis, one platform produced both the 120 validation repertoires and the 666 repertoires of the first cohort. The study aimed to test whether signatures of past pathogen exposure could be identified by cataloging public T cell receptors. Besides the first cohort of around 670 subjects, a separate validation cohort made up of 90 to 150 different subjects was used. To predict cytomegalovirus infection status, the study combined high-throughput TCR immunosequencing, statistical association of individual TCRs with disease status, and machine learning. Findings and caveats that apply to the study as a whole: In vitro tests confirmed that three of the cytomegalovirus-associated TCR beta chains recognize cytomegalovirus antigens. All 130 or so repertoires were used to score co-occurrence in the validation cohort in a later analysis, because that analysis had no HLA typing for the cohort. Across donors, most TCR sequences were observed very rarely, whereas some public TCRs were present in many individuals. Of the cluster scores, 94% were above 0 in a later analysis, which found that TCRs clustered in the first cohort also tended to co-occur in the 110 or so validation repertoires. It was suggested by the authors that the approach could potentially be generalized to other disease states and immunological phenotypes. In the study, approximately 160 TCR beta chains were listed as associated with cytomegalovirus. In both the original and validation cohorts, the classifier was reported to diagnose cytomegalovirus status with high specificity and sensitivity.

The library was prepared using the immunoSEQ multiplex PCR assay. On the study's bioinformatics: A statistical classification framework was built to diagnose cytomegalovirus status from the catalog of TCR beta chain sequences. TCRdb retrieved this table from immuneACCESS and kept in-frame rearrangements only. Not all clones are present; in checked studies, unresolved V genes account for under half, and no reason is known for the remainder. Clone size and V and J calls were adopted from that table, with D and trimming inferred from the DNA. Recorded for this sample are a few hundred thousand clones; 90% of them occurred a single time. The biggest ten clones account for 0.37% of the sample. For CDR1 and CDR2, the germline V gene lists SGHTA and FQGNSA. After removal of 5 bases from V and 8 bases from J, the junction retains 11 bases not matched to a gene. Spanning cysteine to phenylalanine, the CDR3 consists of 15 amino acids. Only the CDR3 portion is preserved as DNA: 45 bases, with reading frame beginning at the first base.

The clonotype originates from a young woman in good health and CMV-seronegative. This receptor chain uses TRBV7-2 and TRBJ1-4, with TRBD1 identical over 7 junction bases. Input material: PBMCs. The CDR3 sequence is CASSPRRQGDEKLFF. The DNA is TGTGCCAGCAGCCCGAGACGGCAGGGGGACGAAAAACTGTTTTTT.